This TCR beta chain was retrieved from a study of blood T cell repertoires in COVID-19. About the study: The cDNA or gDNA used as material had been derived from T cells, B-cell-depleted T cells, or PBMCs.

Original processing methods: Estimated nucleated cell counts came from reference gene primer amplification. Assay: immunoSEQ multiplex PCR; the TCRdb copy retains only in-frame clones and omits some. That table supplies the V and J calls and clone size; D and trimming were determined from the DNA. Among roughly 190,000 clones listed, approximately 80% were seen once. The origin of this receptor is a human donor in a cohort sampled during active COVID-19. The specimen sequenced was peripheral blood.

Here the CDR3 reads CATPERERAHEQFF. The DNA of the CDR3 is TGCGCCACCCCGGAGCGGGAGCGAGCACATGAGCAGTTCTTC. The J gene is TRBJ2-1, the V gene TRBV5-1, with 8 bases matching TRBD2. V trimming: 9 bases; J trimming: 8 bases; junction bases outside the gene matches: 13. The V gene's germline CDR1 is SGHRS and CDR2 YFSETQ. This CDR3 comprises 14 residues.